In this sample, the clone carrying this T cell receptor (beta chain) turned up a few times. CDR1 is MDHEN, CDR2 SYDVKM, per germline. The V segment lost 6 bases and the J segment 8 bases; nucleotides outside the gene matches: 12. The CDR3 has 16 amino acids. This entry is derived from a study of T cells in Graves' hyperthyroidism and ophthalmopathy. Amplified regions were TCR beta CDR3 sequences from RNA transcripts. A set of HTBI primers served as the primers for a first-round RT-PCR of the TCR CDR3. TCRdb passed the multiplex PCR reads through MiXCR, listing each CDR3 protein once. The sample shows hundreds of thousands of distinct CDR3 sequences, more than 12% of them seen only once.

This chain joins TRBV28 and TRBJ1-6; 8 bases match TRBD1. The sequence derives from a woman aged 30 to 39 with Graves' hyperthyroidism. The sequencing input was blood. The CDR3 reads CASSSPGGQGHSPLHF. The CDR3 DNA follows: TGTGCCAGCAGCTCCCCCGGCGGACAGGGTCATTCACCCCTCCACTTT.